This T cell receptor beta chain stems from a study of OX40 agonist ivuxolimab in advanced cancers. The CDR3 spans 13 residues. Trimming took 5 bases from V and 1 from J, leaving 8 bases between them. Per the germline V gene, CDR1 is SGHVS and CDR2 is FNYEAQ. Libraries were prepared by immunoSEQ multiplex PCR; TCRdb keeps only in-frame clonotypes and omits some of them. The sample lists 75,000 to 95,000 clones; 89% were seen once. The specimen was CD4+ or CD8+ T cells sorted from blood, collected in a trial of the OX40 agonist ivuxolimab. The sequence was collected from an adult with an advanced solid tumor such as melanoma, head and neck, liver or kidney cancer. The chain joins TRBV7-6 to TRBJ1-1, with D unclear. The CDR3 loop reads CASSRDTNTEAFF. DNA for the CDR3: TGTGCCAGCAGCCGAGACACGAACACTGAAGCTTTCTTT.